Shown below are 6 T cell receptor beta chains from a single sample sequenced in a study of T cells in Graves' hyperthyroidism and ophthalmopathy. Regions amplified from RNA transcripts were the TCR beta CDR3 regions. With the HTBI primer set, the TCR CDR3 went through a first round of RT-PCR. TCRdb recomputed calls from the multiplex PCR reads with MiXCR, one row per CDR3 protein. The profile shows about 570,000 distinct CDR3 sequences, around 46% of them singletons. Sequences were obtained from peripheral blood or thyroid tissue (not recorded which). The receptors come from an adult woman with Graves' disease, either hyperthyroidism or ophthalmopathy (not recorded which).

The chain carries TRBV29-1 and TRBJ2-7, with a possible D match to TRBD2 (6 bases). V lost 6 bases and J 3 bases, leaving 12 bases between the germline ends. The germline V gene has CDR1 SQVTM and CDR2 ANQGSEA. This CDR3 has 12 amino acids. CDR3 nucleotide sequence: TGCAGCGTCTACTCCGGGAGCTACGAGCAGTACTTC. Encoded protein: CSVYSGSYEQYF.

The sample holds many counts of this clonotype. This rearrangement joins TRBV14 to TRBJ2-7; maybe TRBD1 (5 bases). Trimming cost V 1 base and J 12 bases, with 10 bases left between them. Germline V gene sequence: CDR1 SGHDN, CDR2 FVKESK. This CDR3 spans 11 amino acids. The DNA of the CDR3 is TGTGCCAGCAGCCAAGTTGACAGATGGTACTTC. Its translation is CASSQVDRWYF.

CDR3 sequence reads: CASSLAGGGGETQYF. The CDR3 DNA follows: TGTGCCAGCAGCTTAGCTGGAGGGGGGGGAGAGACCCAGTACTTC. The chain uses TRBV7-6 and TRBJ2-5, with D possibly TRBD2 on 7 matching bases. The germline gives CDR1 SGHVS, CDR2 FNYEAQ. V lost 0 bases and J lost 4, with 12 bases in between. The CDR3 totals 15 residues.

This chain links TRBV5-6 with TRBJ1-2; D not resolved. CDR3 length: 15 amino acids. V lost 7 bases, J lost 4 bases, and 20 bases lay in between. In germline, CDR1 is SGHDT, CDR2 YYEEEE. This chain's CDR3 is CASSPTGSGLYGYTF. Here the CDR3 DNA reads TGTGCCAGCTCACCCACGGGGAGCGGCCTCTATGGCTACACCTTC.

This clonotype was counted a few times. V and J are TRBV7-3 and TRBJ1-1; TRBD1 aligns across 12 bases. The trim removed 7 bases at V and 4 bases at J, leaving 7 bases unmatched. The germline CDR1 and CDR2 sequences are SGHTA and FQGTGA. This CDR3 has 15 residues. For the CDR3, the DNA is TGTGCCAGCACCTGGGACAGGGGGCTAAGCACTGAAGCTTTCTTT. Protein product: CASTWDRGLSTEAFF.

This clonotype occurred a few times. The CDR3: CAISDSHEQYF. For the CDR3, the DNA is TGTGCCATCAGTGATTCCCACGAGCAGTACTTC. This chain links TRBV10-3 with TRBJ2-7; no firm D call. Germline V CDR1 and CDR2: ENHRY, SYGVKD. The CDR3 sequence is 11 residues long. The V and J ends lost 3 bases and 5 bases respectively, with 5 bases between them.